One sample yielded the 18 T cell receptor beta chains listed below, sequenced in a study of blood T cell repertoires in COVID-19. The table came from immunoSEQ multiplex PCR; TCRdb's copy has only in-frame clones and leaves some out. The table shows approximately 220,000 clones, with roughly 85% occurring only once. Sequencing used PBMCs or T cells enriched from blood (not recorded which). These receptors were collected from a woman in her thirties or forties who had been exposed to COVID-19.

The V call is TRBV7-2, the J call TRBJ2-7; 13 bases line up with TRBD2. CDR3 size: 15 residues. Germline lookup yields CDR1 SGHTA and CDR2 FQGNSA. The trim removed 6 bases at V and 2 bases at J, leaving 4 bases unmatched. The CDR3 is CASSSTSGGAYEQYF. The CDR3 nucleotides are TGTGCCAGCAGTTCTACTAGCGGGGGGGCCTACGAGCAGTACTTC.

The rearrangement uses TRBV5-1 and TRBJ2-2; 10 bases fit TRBD1. The CDR3 spans 18 residues. Germline assignment: CDR1 SGHRS and CDR2 YFSETQ. The V gene end was trimmed by 0 bases and the J gene end by 4 bases; junction bases not matched to a gene: 9. The CDR3 region is CASSLVPPGTGATGELFF. The CDR3 coding sequence is TGCGCCAGCAGCTTGGTCCCTCCCGGGACAGGGGCCACCGGGGAGCTGTTTTTT.

V usage is TRBV27 and J usage is TRBJ2-5; TRBD2 agrees at 9 bases. This CDR3 has 17 residues. V lost 4 bases to trimming and J lost 7 bases; unmatched junction nucleotides: 16. The V gene's germline CDR1 is MNHEY and CDR2 SMNVEV (reference sequence). The CDR3 sequence is CASSSPAGGLSTGTQYF. CDR3 sequence (DNA): TGTGCCAGCAGTTCGCCCGCGGGGGGGCTTTCAACCGGGACCCAGTACTTC.

V and J are TRBV10-3 and TRBJ1-2; D ambiguous. This CDR3 is 16 amino acids long. Trimming left V 0 bases short and J 5 bases short, with 16 bases between. The germline gives CDR1 ENHRY, CDR2 SYGVKD. The CDR3 protein is CAISESSVVSVYGYTF. The CDR3 DNA follows: TGTGCCATCAGTGAGTCCTCTGTTGTTTCGGTTTATGGCTACACCTTC.

CDR3 loop: CASSTRDREIYEQYF. DNA for the CDR3: TGTGCCAGCAGCACCCGGGACAGGGAGATCTACGAGCAGTACTTC. The V and J genes are TRBV11-2 and TRBJ2-7; 9 nucleotides align to TRBD1. With 5 bases clipped from V and 3 bases from J, the junction kept 8 bases outside the gene matches. The germline CDR1 and CDR2 sequences are SGHAT and FQNNGV. CDR3 size: 15 residues.

The chain is built from TRBV18 and TRBJ2-2, with D perhaps matching TRBD2 (5 bases). The V gene lost 3 bases and the J gene lost 4 bases, with 15 bases spanning the gap. The CDR3 runs 16 residues. Germline CDR1 reads KGHSH; CDR2 reads LQKENI. The CDR3 region is CASSPPVGGGTGELFF. In DNA form, the CDR3 reads TGTGCCAGCTCACCCCCAGTCGGCGGAGGCACCGGGGAGCTGTTTTTT. The full variable domain, in which reference TRBV18 and TRBJ2-2 provide the parts outside the CDR3, is NAGVMQNPRHLVRRRGQEARLRCSPMKGHSHVYWYRQLPEEGLKFMVYLQKENIIDESGMPKERFSAEFPKEGPSILRIQQVVRGDSAAYFCASSPPVGGGTGELFFGEGSRLTVL.

The chain couples TRBV2 to TRBJ1-1, with D unresolved. The CDR3 length is 13 residues. Trimming removed 10 bases from V and 0 bases from J, with 12 bases in between. CDR1 and CDR2 from the germline V gene are SNHLY and FYNNEI. The CDR3 DNA is TGTGCCAATAGTGGGAGTCTGAACACTGAAGCTTTCTTT. Amino acid sequence: CANSGSLNTEAFF.

The CDR3, as DNA: TGTGCCGCCGCGGGACTAGCGGGGGGTCCCGCAACGGATGAGCAGTTCTTC. It specifies CAAAGLAGGPATDEQFF. V gene TRBV10-3 combines with J gene TRBJ2-1, with 15 positions matching TRBD2. After removal of 11 bases from V and 8 bases from J, the junction contained 16 bases not matched to a gene. The length of the CDR3 is 17 residues. Germline assignment: CDR1 ENHRY and CDR2 SYGVKD.

This chain joins TRBV11-2 and TRBJ2-7; TRBD2 matches 9 bases. The junction had 8 bases not matched to a gene; V was cut back by 0 bases and J by 5 bases. The CDR3 is made up of 16 amino acids. Germline V gene data show CDR1 as SGHAT and CDR2 as FQNNGV. CDR3 sequence: CASSLDLGLAGHEQYF. In DNA, the CDR3 is TGTGCCAGCAGCTTAGATCTGGGACTAGCCGGACACGAGCAGTACTTC. The full variable domain, its missing parts supplied by reference TRBV11-2 and TRBJ2-7, is EAGVAQSPRYKIIEKRQSVAFWCNPISGHATLYWYQQILGQGPKLLIQFQNNGVVDDSQLPKDRFSAERLKGVDSTLKIQPAKLEDSAVYLCASSLDLGLAGHEQYFGPGTRLTVT.

The chain recombines TRBV5-5 with TRBJ2-5, with 11 bases lining up with TRBD2. Germline V gene sequence: CDR1 SGHKS, CDR2 YYEKEE (reference sequence). V dropped 4 bases and J dropped 4; count of bases not matched to a gene: 3. CDR3 length: 14 amino acids. This CDR3 reads CASSSGTSGETQYF. For the CDR3, the DNA is TGTGCCAGCAGCAGCGGGACTAGCGGAGAGACCCAGTACTTC.

The V gene is TRBV7-2, the J gene TRBJ1-5, with 8 nucleotides matching TRBD1. Germline values: CDR1 SGHTA, CDR2 FQGNSA. The CDR3 runs to 14 residues. The ends lost 5 bases at V and 7 bases at J; junction bases unmatched: 7. This CDR3 reads CASSRTGTGQPQHF. In DNA form, the CDR3 reads TGTGCCAGCAGCCGGACAGGGACAGGACAGCCCCAGCATTTT.

In this sample, this clone turned up once. The chain has TRBV7-8 and TRBJ2-3; 11 positions agree with TRBD2. Germline CDR1 SGHVS, CDR2 FQNEAQ. The CDR3 length is 17 residues. V trimming: 5 bases; J trimming: 2 bases; junction bases outside the gene matches: 9. The DNA of the CDR3 is TGTGCCAGCAGCACCGGGACTAGCGGTACCATCACAGATACGCAGTATTTT. It codes for CASSTGTSGTITDTQYF.

This chain connects TRBV2 to TRBJ1-1, with a tentative D call TRBD1 (6 bases). Germline CDR1 SNHLY, CDR2 FYNNEI. The CDR3 length is 15 residues. The germline V and J ends were trimmed by 9 bases and 3 bases, with 20 bases remaining between them. CDR3 sequence: CARRRGIGLHTEAFF. CDR3 DNA: TGTGCCAGGAGAAGGGGGATAGGGCTTCACACTGAAGCTTTCTTT.

The rearrangement joins TRBV5-6 to TRBJ2-5; tentative D call: TRBD2 (5 bases). Per the germline V gene, CDR1 is SGHDT and CDR2 is YYEEEE. V gave up 0 bases and J gave up 4 bases, with 19 bases separating them. CDR3 length equals 17 residues. The CDR3 protein is CASSLGLSQGQSETQYF. CDR3 DNA: TGTGCCAGCAGCTTGGGACTATCTCAAGGGCAGTCAGAGACCCAGTACTTC.

This clone was seen only a few times. The CDR3 loop is CASSRPGQGSNEQYF. The CDR3 region has the DNA TGCGCCAGCAGCCGCCCGGGACAGGGGAGCAACGAGCAGTACTTC. This chain uses TRBV5-1 with TRBJ2-7, with 10 bases lining up with TRBD1. With 4 bases clipped from V and 5 bases from J, the junction kept 9 bases outside the gene matches. This CDR3 has 15 residues. Per the germline V gene, CDR1 is SGHRS and CDR2 is YFSETQ.

The CDR3 region has the DNA TGTGCCAGTAGTATAGATGGACAGGGTGTGAACACTGAAGCTTTCTTT. Protein sequence: CASSIDGQGVNTEAFF. The chain uses TRBV19 and TRBJ1-1; the match to TRBD1 covers 8 bases. The CDR3 spans 16 residues. The V gene end was trimmed by 0 bases and the J gene end by 0 bases; junction bases not matched to a gene: 3. Germline V gene lookup returns CDR1 LNHDA and CDR2 SQIVND (reference sequence). The variable domain in full, with the rest retrieved from reference TRBV19 and TRBJ1-1, is DGGITQSPKYLFRKEGQNVTLSCEQNLNHDAMYWYRQDPGQGLRLIYYSQIVNDFQKGDIAEGYSVSREKKESFPLTVTSAQKNPTAFYLCASSIDGQGVNTEAFFGQGTRLTVV.

CDR3 in amino acids: CASSHQTGSLQYF. The CDR3 region has the DNA TGTGCCAGCAGCCACCAGACAGGGAGCCTGCAGTACTTC. The V gene is TRBV28, the J gene TRBJ2-7, with 7 bases matching TRBD1. The CDR3 runs to 13 residues. Germline V CDR1 and CDR2: MDHEN, SYDVKM. The trim removed 6 bases at V and 9 bases at J, leaving 11 bases unmatched.

The chain recombines TRBV27 with TRBJ2-1; 11 nucleotides line up with TRBD2. The CDR3 has 17 amino acids. The germline CDR1 and CDR2 sequences are MNHEY and SMNVEV (reference sequence). The J segment lost 3 bases and the V segment lost 3 bases, leaving 7 bases of the junction unmatched. The CDR3 sequence is CASSFPSSGGRYNEQFF. CDR3 coding DNA: TGTGCCAGCAGTTTTCCCTCTAGCGGGGGGCGCTACAATGAGCAGTTCTTC.